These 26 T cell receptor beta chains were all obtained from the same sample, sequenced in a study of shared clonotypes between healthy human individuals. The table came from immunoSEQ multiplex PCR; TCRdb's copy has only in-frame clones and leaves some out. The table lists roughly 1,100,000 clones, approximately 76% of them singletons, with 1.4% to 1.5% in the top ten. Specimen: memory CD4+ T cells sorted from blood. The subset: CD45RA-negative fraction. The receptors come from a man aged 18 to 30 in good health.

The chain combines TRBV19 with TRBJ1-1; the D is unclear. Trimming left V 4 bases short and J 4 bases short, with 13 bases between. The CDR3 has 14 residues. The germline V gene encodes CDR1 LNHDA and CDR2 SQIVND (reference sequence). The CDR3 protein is CASSTGPGGTEAFF. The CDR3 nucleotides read TGTGCCAGTAGTACGGGCCCGGGAGGCACTGAAGCTTTCTTT.

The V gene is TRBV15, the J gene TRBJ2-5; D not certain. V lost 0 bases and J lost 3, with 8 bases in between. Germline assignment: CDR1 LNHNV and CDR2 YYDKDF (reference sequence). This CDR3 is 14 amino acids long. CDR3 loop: CATSRDTTKETQYF. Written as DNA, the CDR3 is TGTGCCACCAGCAGAGATACAACTAAAGAGACCCAGTACTTC.

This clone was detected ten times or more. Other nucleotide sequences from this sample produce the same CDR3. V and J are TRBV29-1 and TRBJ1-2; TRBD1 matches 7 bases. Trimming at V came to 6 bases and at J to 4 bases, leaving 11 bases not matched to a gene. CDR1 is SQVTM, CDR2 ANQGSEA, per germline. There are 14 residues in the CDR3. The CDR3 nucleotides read TGCAGCGTGACCGGGACCAGGGGGTCCTATGGCTACACCTTC. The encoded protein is CSVTGTRGSYGYTF. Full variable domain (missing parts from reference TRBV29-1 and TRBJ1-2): SAVISQKPSRDICQRGTSLTIQCQVDSQVTMMFWYRQQPGQSLTLIATANQGSEATYESGFVIDKFPISRPNLTFSTLTVSNMSPEDSSIYLCSVTGTRGSYGYTFGSGTRLTVV.

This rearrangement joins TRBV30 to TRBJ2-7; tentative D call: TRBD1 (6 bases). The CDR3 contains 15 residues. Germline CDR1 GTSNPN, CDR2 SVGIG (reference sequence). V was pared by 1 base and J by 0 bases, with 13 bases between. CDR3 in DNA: TGTGCCTGGAGTGGGGGGCGTCGGAGCTCCTACGAGCAGTACTTC. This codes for CAWSGGRRSSYEQYF.

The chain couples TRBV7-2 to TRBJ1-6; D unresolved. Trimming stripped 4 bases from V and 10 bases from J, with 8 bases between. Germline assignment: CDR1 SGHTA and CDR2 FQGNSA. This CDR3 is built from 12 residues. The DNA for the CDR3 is TGTGCCAGCAGCTCGAATGGCTCACCCCTCCACTTT. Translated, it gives CASSSNGSPLHF. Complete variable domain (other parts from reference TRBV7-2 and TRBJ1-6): GAGVSQSPSNKVTEKGKDVELRCDPISGHTALYWYRQSLGQGLEFLIYFQGNSAPDKSGLPSDRFSAERTGGSVSTLTIQRTQQEDSAVYLCASSSNGSPLHFGNGTRLTVT.

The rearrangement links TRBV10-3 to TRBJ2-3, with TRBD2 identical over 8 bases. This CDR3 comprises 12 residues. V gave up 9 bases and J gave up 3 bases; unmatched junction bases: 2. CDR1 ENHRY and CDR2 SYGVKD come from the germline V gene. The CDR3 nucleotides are TGTGCCATACGGGAGGGGACAGATACGCAGTATTTT. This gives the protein CAIREGTDTQYF.

The CDR3 DNA reads TGTGCCAGCTCACCCGGACAGGAAAACACCATATATTTT. It translates to CASSPGQENTIYF. The chain recombines TRBV18 with TRBJ1-3, with 7 bases fitting TRBD1. This CDR3 region has 13 residues. V lost 3 bases and J lost 6; bases outside the gene matches: 2. Germline V gene lookup returns CDR1 KGHSH and CDR2 LQKENI. The variable domain in full, completed from reference TRBV18 and TRBJ1-3, reads NAGVMQNPRHLVRRRGQEARLRCSPMKGHSHVYWYRQLPEEGLKFMVYLQKENIIDESGMPKERFSAEFPKEGPSILRIQQVVRGDSAAYFCASSPGQENTIYFGEGSWLTVV.

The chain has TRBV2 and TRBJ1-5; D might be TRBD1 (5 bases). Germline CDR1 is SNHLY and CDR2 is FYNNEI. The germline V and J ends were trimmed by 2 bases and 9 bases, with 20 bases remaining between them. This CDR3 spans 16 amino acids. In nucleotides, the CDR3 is TGTGCCAGCAGTGAAATGGGAAAAGGGGTCGGGGGGCCCCAGCATTTT. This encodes CASSEMGKGVGGPQHF.

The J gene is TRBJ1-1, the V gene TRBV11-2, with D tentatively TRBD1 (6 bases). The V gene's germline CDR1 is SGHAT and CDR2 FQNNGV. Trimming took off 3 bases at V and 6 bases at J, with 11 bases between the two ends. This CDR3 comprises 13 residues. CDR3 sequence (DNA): TGTGCCAGCAGCTTCAACAGGGTCTCTGAAGCTTTCTTT. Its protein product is CASSFNRVSEAFF.

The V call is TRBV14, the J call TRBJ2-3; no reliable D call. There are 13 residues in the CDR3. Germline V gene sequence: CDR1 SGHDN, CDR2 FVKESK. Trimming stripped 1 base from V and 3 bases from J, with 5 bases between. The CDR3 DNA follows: TGTGCCAGCAGCCAAGGGCGGACAGATACGCAGTATTTT. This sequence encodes CASSQGRTDTQYF.

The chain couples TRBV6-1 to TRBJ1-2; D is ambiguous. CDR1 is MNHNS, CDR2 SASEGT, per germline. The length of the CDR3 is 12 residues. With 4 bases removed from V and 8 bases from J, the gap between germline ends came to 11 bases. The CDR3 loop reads CASSGPGLGYTF. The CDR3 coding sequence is TGTGCCAGCAGTGGACCCGGGCTCGGCTACACCTTC.

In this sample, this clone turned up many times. Here the CDR3 DNA reads TGTGCCAGCACTCGACGGGGATTTGAAGAGACCCAGTACTTC. Its protein product is CASTRRGFEETQYF. The chain recombines TRBV5-6 with TRBJ2-5, with a tentative D call TRBD2 (5 bases). Per the germline V gene, CDR1 is SGHDT and CDR2 is YYEEEE. V was pared by 6 bases and J by 3 bases, with 15 bases between. The CDR3 is 14 amino acids.

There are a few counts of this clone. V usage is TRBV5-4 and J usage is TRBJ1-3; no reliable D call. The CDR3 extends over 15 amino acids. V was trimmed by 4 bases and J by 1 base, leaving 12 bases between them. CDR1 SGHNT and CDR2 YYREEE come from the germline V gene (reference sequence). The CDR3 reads CASSAFGISGNTIYF. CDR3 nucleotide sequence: TGTGCCAGCAGCGCTTTTGGCATTTCTGGAAACACCATATATTTT.

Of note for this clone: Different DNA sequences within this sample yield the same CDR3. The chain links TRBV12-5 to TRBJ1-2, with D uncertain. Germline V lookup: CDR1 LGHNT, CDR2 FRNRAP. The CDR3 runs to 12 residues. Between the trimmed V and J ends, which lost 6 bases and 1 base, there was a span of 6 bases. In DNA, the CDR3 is TGTGCTAGTGGCAACAGTAACTATGGCTACACCTTC. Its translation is CASGNSNYGYTF. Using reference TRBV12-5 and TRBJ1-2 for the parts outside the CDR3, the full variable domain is DARVTQTPRHKVTEMGQEVTMRCQPILGHNTVFWYRQTMMQGLELLAYFRNRAPLDDSGMPKDRFSAEMPDATLATLKIQPSEPRDSAVYFCASGNSNYGYTFGSGTRLTVV.

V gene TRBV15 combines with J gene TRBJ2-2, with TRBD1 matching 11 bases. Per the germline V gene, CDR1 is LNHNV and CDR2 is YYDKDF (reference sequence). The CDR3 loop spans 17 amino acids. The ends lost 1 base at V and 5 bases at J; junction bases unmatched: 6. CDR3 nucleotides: TGTGCCACCAGCAGAGTACTGGGGACAGGGGGTACCGGGGAGCTGTTTTTT. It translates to CATSRVLGTGGTGELFF.

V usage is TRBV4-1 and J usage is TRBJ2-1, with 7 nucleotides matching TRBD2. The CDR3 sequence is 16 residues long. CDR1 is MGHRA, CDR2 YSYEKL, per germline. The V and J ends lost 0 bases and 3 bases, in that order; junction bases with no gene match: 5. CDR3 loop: CASSQERLADYNEQFF. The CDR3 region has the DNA TGCGCCAGCAGCCAAGAACGACTAGCTGACTACAATGAGCAGTTCTTC.

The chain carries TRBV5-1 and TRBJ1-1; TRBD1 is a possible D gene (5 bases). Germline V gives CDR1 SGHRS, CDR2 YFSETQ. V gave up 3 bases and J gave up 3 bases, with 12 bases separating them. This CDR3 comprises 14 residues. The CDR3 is CASSSGDRDTEAFF. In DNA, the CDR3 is TGCGCCAGCAGCTCTGGGGACCGGGACACTGAAGCTTTCTTT.

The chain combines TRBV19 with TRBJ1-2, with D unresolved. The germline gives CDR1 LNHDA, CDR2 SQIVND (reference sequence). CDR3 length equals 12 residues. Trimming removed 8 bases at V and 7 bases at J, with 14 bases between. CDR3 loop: CASGSRLRGYTF. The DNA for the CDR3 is TGTGCCAGTGGGAGCAGGCTTCGTGGCTACACCTTC.

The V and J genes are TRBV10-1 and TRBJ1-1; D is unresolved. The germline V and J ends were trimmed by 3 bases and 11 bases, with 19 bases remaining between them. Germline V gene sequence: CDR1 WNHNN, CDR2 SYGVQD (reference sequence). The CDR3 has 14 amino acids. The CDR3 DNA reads TGCGCCAGCAGTGATCGCATGGTTGGCAGTCGGGCTTTCTTT. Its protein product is CASSDRMVGSRAFF.

CDR3: CASSPNRESGQPQHF. As DNA, the CDR3 is TGTGCCAGCAGCCCTAACAGGGAATCGGGTCAGCCCCAGCATTTT. The chain uses TRBV11-1 and TRBJ1-5; the D gene is possibly TRBD1 (6 bases). Germline V gives CDR1 SGHAT, CDR2 FQDESV (reference sequence). The V end lost 5 bases, the J end lost 6 bases, and 17 bases lay between the germline ends. The CDR3 runs to 15 residues.

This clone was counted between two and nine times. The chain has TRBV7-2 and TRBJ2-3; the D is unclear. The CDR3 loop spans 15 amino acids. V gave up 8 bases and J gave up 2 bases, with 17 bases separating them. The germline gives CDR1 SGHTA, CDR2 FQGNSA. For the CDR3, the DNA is TGTGCCAGCGAACCCGAAAGCATCTACACAGATACGCAGTATTTT. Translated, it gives CASEPESIYTDTQYF.

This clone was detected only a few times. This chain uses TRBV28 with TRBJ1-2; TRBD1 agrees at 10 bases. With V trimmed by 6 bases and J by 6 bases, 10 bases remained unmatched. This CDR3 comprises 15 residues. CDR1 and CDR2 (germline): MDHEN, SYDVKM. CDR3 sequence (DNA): TGTGCCAGCAGGGATAGACAGGGGGCGAGAGATGGCTACACCTTC. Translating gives CASRDRQGARDGYTF.

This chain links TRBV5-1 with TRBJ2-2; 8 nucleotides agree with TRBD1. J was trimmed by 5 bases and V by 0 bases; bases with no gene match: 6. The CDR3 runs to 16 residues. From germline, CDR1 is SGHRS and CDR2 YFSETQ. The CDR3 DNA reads TGCGCCAGCAGCTTGGCCGGCCAGGGGGCGACCGGGGAGCTGTTTTTT. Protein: CASSLAGQGATGELFF. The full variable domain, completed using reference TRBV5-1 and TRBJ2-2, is KAGVTQTPRYLIKTRGQQVTLSCSPISGHRSVSWYQQTPGQGLQFLFEYFSETQRNKGNFPGRFSGRQFSNSRSEMNVSTLELGDSALYLCASSLAGQGATGELFFGEGSRLTVL.

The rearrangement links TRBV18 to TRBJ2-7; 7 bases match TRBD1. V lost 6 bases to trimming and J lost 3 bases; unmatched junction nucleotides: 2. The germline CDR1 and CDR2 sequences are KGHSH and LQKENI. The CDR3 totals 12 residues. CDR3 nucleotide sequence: TGTGCCAGCTCTTGGGACAGCTACGAGCAGTACTTC. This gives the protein CASSWDSYEQYF.

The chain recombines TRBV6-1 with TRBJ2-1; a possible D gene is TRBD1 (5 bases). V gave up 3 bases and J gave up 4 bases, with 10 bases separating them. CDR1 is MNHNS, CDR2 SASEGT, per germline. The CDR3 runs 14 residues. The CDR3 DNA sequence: TGTGCCAGCAGTGATTTGGGGCTATACAATGAGCAGTTCTTC. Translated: CASSDLGLYNEQFF.

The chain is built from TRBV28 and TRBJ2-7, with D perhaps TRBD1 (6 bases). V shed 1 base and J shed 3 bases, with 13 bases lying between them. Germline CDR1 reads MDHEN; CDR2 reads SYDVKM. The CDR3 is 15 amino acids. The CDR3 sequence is CASSLYRTGIYEQYF. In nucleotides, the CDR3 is TGTGCCAGCAGTTTATACCGTACAGGGATCTACGAGCAGTACTTC.